Presented here are 29 T cell receptor beta chains from one specimen sequenced in a study of identical twins. TCRdb used MiXCR to reprocess the 5' RACE reads, holding one entry per CDR3 protein. The sample has more than 1.5 million distinct CDR3 sequences; about 31% are singletons. Sequencing used cord blood. All receptors come from a newborn girl in good health.

This chain joins TRBV11-2 and TRBJ2-5; D possibly matches TRBD1 or TRBD2 (5 bases each). CDR1 SGHAT and CDR2 FQNNGV come from the germline V gene. CDR3 length: 12 residues. V was trimmed by 0 bases and J by 11 bases, leaving 10 bases between them. The CDR3 DNA is TGTGCCAGCAGCTTAGAGAGGGGCCAGCAGTACTTC. Its translation: CASSLERGQQYF.

Comment on this clonotype: A clone one base away is much larger, so this may be a read error. The V gene is TRBV5-1, the J gene TRBJ2-4; 8 bases fit TRBD2. Germline V gives CDR1 SGHRS, CDR2 YFSETQ. CDR3 length: 18 residues. V gave up 1 base and J gave up 13 bases; unmatched junction bases: 22. The CDR3 sequence: CASSLKSGGQLSHNEQYF. The CDR3 DNA follows: TGCGCCAGCAGCTTGAAAAGCGGGGGCCAACTAAGTCACAATGAGCAGTACTTC.

This clonotype turned up a few times. J is TRBJ1-2 and V is TRBV20-1; 7 nucleotides match TRBD1. Germline V CDR1 and CDR2: DFQATT, SNEGSKA (reference sequence). V dropped 4 bases and J dropped 4; count of bases not matched to a gene: 6. This CDR3 is built from 13 residues. The chain's CDR3 is CSAKDRSSYGYTF. The CDR3 region has the DNA TGCAGTGCTAAGGACAGGTCAAGCTATGGCTACACCTTC.

V and J are TRBV12-3 or TRBV12-4 and TRBJ2-2, with a possible D match to TRBD2 (6 bases). The germline V and J ends were trimmed by 2 bases and 8 bases, with 9 bases remaining between them. This CDR3 region has 13 residues. The DNA of the CDR3 is TGTGCCAGCAGTTTACGGGGGAAAGGGGAGCTGTTTTTT. It specifies CASSLRGKGELFF.

V is TRBV6-5 and J is TRBJ2-1; 11 positions agree with TRBD2. The CDR3 has 13 residues. Germline CDR1 reads MNHEY; CDR2 reads SVGAGI. J lost 10 bases, V lost 2 bases, and 1 base had no gene match. The CDR3 coding sequence is TGTGCCAGCAGTTACCGACTAGCGGGAGAGCAGTTCTTC. Translation: CASSYRLAGEQFF.

The rearrangement uses TRBV27 and TRBJ2-4; tentatively, D is TRBD1 (6 bases). The J call may be in error: the DNA end matches TRBJ2-7 better. CDR3 length equals 17 residues. The germline V gene encodes CDR1 MNHEY and CDR2 SMNVEV (reference sequence). Here the CDR3 reads CASSLSTQTGKPYEQYF. DNA of the CDR3: TGTGCCAGCAGTTTATCTACCCAAACAGGGAAACCCTACGAGCAGTACTTC.

There are a few counts of this clonotype. The genes are TRBV5-1 and TRBJ2-7; 9 bases are shared with TRBD1. Germline assignment: CDR1 SGHRS and CDR2 YFSETQ. V was pared by 4 bases and J by 3 bases, with 11 bases of the junction left unmatched. The CDR3 is 16 residues long. For the CDR3, the DNA is TGCGCCAGCAGCCTAACAGGGGGCGGTATGGTCTACGAGCAGTACTTC. Its translation is CASSLTGGGMVYEQYF. Filled out from reference TRBV5-1 and TRBJ2-7, the complete variable domain reads KAGVTQTPRYLIKTRGQQVTLSCSPISGHRSVSWYQQTPGQGLQFLFEYFSETQRNKGNFPGRFSGRQFSNSRSEMNVSTLELGDSALYLCASSLTGGGMVYEQYFGPGTRLTVT.

This clonotype was recorded only once. This may stem from a read error, because a much larger clone lies one nucleotide away. The chain is built from TRBV11-2 and TRBJ2-1, with 8 positions matching TRBD2. TRBJ2-7 explains the end of the DNA better; the J call may be wrong. In germline, CDR1 is SGHAT, CDR2 FQNNGV. The CDR3 loop spans 13 amino acids. This chain's CDR3 is CASSFGLANEQYF. Written as DNA, the CDR3 is TGTGCCAGCAGCTTTGGACTAGCCAATGAGCAGTACTTC.

This clonotype was observed a few times. This chain uses TRBV7-9 with TRBJ1-4; 7 positions match TRBD1. V lost 5 bases and J lost 7; bases outside the gene matches: 13. This CDR3 region has 16 residues. The V gene's germline CDR1 is SEHNR and CDR2 FQNEAQ (reference sequence). CDR3 loop: CASSPPRQGFFEKLFF. In DNA form, the CDR3 reads TGTGCCAGCAGCCCCCCTCGACAGGGCTTCTTTGAAAAACTGTTTTTT. The entire variable domain, with the rest obtained from reference TRBV7-9 and TRBJ1-4, is as follows: DTGVSQNPRHKITKRGQNVTFRCDPISEHNRLYWYRQTLGQGPEFLTYFQNEAQLEKSRLLSDRFSAERPKGSFSTLEIQRTEQGDSAMYLCASSPPRQGFFEKLFFGSGTQLSVL.

The rearrangement uses TRBV10-3 and TRBJ1-1; D is unresolved. Trimming took off 0 bases at V and 1 base at J, with 3 bases between the two ends. In germline, CDR1 is ENHRY, CDR2 SYGVKD. The CDR3 covers 13 residues. The DNA for the CDR3 is TGTGCCATCAGTGAGTCCCCGAACACTGAAGCTTTCTTT. This encodes CAISESPNTEAFF.

The chain joins TRBV27 to TRBJ1-5; 7 nucleotides agree with TRBD1. V lost 7 bases and J lost 5; bases outside the gene matches: 11. CDR3 length equals 15 residues. The germline V gene encodes CDR1 MNHEY and CDR2 SMNVEV (reference sequence). The CDR3 sequence: CASMSGTGAHQPQHF. The CDR3 bases are TGTGCCAGCATGTCCGGAACAGGGGCGCATCAGCCCCAGCATTTT.

This clonotype was detected only once. The chain has TRBV7-9 and TRBJ1-1, with D maybe TRBD1 (6 bases). V was trimmed by 4 bases and J by 1 base, leaving 10 bases between them. The CDR3 length is 14 residues. Germline CDR1 SEHNR, CDR2 FQNEAQ (reference sequence). The CDR3 is CASSWGGKNTEAFF. The DNA for the CDR3 is TGTGCCAGCAGCTGGGGGGGCAAGAACACTGAAGCTTTCTTT.

The chain joins TRBV20-1 to TRBJ1-5, with TRBD1 as a possible D gene (6 bases). The CDR3 runs 13 residues. From germline, CDR1 is DFQATT and CDR2 SNEGSKA (reference sequence). Trimming left V 6 bases short and J 3 bases short, with 12 bases between. The CDR3 sequence: CSAQTGLNQPQHF. The CDR3 DNA sequence: TGCAGTGCCCAGACAGGACTCAATCAGCCCCAGCATTTT.

The chain employs TRBV20-1 and TRBJ2-1, with 10 bases aligning to TRBD2. The germline V gene encodes CDR1 DFQATT and CDR2 SNEGSKA (reference sequence). The V gene end was trimmed by 2 bases and the J gene end by 5 bases; junction bases not matched to a gene: 9. The CDR3 has 16 residues. The CDR3 bases are TGCAGTGCTAGAAAACCGGGACTAGCGAGTAACAATGAGCAGTTCTTC. It yields the protein CSARKPGLASNNEQFF.

The CDR3, as DNA: TGTGTAGGGGGGGAACTCCCATACATTCAGTACTTC. Protein product: CVGGELPYIQYF. The V gene is TRBV7-7, the J gene TRBJ2-4, with D possibly matching TRBD2 (7 bases). This CDR3 has 12 residues. CDR1 is SSHAT and CDR2 is FNYEAQ in the germline V gene (reference sequence).

The rearrangement joins TRBV20-1 to TRBJ2-7, with 8 bases that match TRBD2. The trim removed 6 bases at V and 6 bases at J, leaving 13 bases unmatched. The V gene's germline CDR1 is DFQATT and CDR2 SNEGSKA (reference sequence). There are 14 residues in the CDR3. CDR3 DNA: TGCAGTGCGGACACAGCGGGAGAGCCGGTCGAGCAGTACTTC. Translated: CSADTAGEPVEQYF.

This clonotype was counted many times. A read error may produce the germline difference seen at one junction end. This chain links TRBV5-1 with TRBJ2-1; D gene unclear. The CDR3 sequence is 12 residues long. Germline V gene lookup returns CDR1 SGHRS and CDR2 YFSETQ. Here the CDR3 DNA reads TGTGCCAGCAGCTGGGACTACAATGAGCAGTTCTTC. This sequence encodes CASSWDYNEQFF. Full variable domain (remainder filled in from reference TRBV5-1 and TRBJ2-1): KAGVTQTPRYLIKTRGQQVTLSCSPISGHRSVSWYQQTPGQGLQFLFEYFSETQRNKGNFPGRFSGRQFSNSRSEMNVSTLELGDSALYLCASSWDYNEQFFGPGTRLTVL.

The chain recombines TRBV4-2 with TRBJ2-1; TRBD2 agrees at 7 bases. Looked up from germline, CDR1 is LGHNA and CDR2 is YNFKEQ. With V trimmed by 1 base and J by 1 base, 4 bases remained unmatched. The CDR3 totals 16 residues. DNA of the CDR3: TGTGCCAGCAGCCAAGTGAGCGGGAAATCCTACAATGAGCAGTTCTTC. It is translated as CASSQVSGKSYNEQFF.

This chain links TRBV3-1 with TRBJ2-3, with D possibly TRBD1 on 6 matching bases. The germline CDR1 and CDR2 sequences are LGHDT and YNNKEL (reference sequence). V lost 3 bases, J lost 6 bases, and 16 bases lay in between. The CDR3 is 15 amino acids. The CDR3 spells CASSHIRQVHDTQYF. CDR3 in DNA: TGTGCCAGCAGCCACATACGACAGGTGCACGATACGCAGTATTTT.

This clonotype was counted many times. The CDR3, as DNA: TGCAGCGTCACCTACGAGCAGTACTTC. Translated, it gives CSVTYEQYF. The chain has TRBV29-1 and TRBJ2-7; D ambiguous. This CDR3 contains 9 residues. In germline, CDR1 is SQVTM, CDR2 ANQGSEA. The V and J ends lost 6 bases and 2 bases respectively, with 2 bases between them.

This sequence joins TRBV25-1 and TRBJ1-2; 9 bases fit TRBD1. Germline values: CDR1 MGHDK, CDR2 SYGVNS. V gave up 3 bases and J gave up 4 bases; unmatched junction bases: 6. The CDR3 is 15 amino acids. The CDR3 nucleotides read TGTGCCAGCAGTGACGGAGCGACAGGGGGCTATGGCTACACCTTC. It codes for CASSDGATGGYGYTF.

The chain couples TRBV27 to TRBJ2-7; 14 nucleotides agree with TRBD2. CDR1 and CDR2 (germline): MNHEY, SMNVEV (reference sequence). This CDR3 region has 18 residues. With V trimmed by 3 bases and J by 3 bases, 10 bases remained unmatched. The CDR3 sequence is CASSFRTSGRREDYEQYF. The DNA of the CDR3 is TGTGCCAGCAGTTTTAGGACTAGCGGGAGGAGGGAAGACTACGAGCAGTACTTC.

A few counts support this clonotype. Relative to the germline gene, one junction end is altered; a read error may explain this. The V gene is TRBV5-1, the J gene TRBJ2-1; the match to TRBD2 covers 7 bases. Germline V gene sequence: CDR1 SGHRS, CDR2 YFSETQ. The CDR3 length is 15 residues. The CDR3 is CASSLGRAKGNEQFF. DNA of the CDR3: TGCGCCAGCAGCTTAGGGAGGGCCAAAGGGAATGAGCAGTTCTTT.

CDR3 loop: CASSLEGPGRPNFHFNQPQHF. Here the CDR3 DNA reads TGTGCCAGCAGTTTAGAAGGACCGGGACGCCCCAATTTCCACTTCAATCAGCCCCAGCATTTT. The rearrangement uses TRBV6-2 or TRBV6-3 and TRBJ1-5; D possibly corresponds to TRBD1 (5 bases). V was cut by 4 bases and J by 3 bases, with 31 bases left in between. Germline V gene lookup returns CDR1 MNHEY and CDR2 SVGEGT. This CDR3 region has 21 residues.

The V gene is TRBV20-1, the J gene TRBJ1-1; TRBD1 matches at 8 bases. There are 12 residues in the CDR3. Germline values: CDR1 DFQATT, CDR2 SNEGSKA (reference sequence). J was trimmed by 1 base and V by 8 bases; bases with no gene match: 3. This CDR3 reads CSTGTGNTEAFF. CDR3 nucleotide sequence: TGCAGTACCGGGACAGGGAACACTGAAGCTTTCTTT.

This clonotype was seen more than once but under ten times. The germline gene is not matched at one end of the junction; a read error may be the cause. V and J are TRBV5-1 and TRBJ2-2, with 7 bases fitting TRBD2. The CDR3 runs to 14 residues. The germline gives CDR1 SGHRS, CDR2 YFSETQ. The CDR3 nucleotides are TGTGCCAGCAGTACGGGGGGGAACACCGGGGAGCTGTTTTTT. It yields the protein CASSTGGNTGELFF.

The chain uses TRBV2 and TRBJ1-5; D may be TRBD1 (5 bases). The CDR3 consists of 15 residues. The V gene's germline CDR1 is SNHLY and CDR2 FYNNEI. The ends were cut back, 8 bases at V and 4 bases at J, with 18 bases in the middle. CDR3 residues: CASGSGRLRNQPQHF. The CDR3 coding sequence is TGTGCCAGCGGATCGGGACGGCTCCGAAATCAGCCCCAGCATTTT.

The chain employs TRBV12-3 or TRBV12-4 and TRBJ2-1; the D gene is possibly TRBD1 (6 bases). Trimming took off 4 bases at V and 2 bases at J, with 15 bases between the two ends. The CDR3 is made up of 16 amino acids. The CDR3, as DNA: TGTGCCAGCAGTTCCCTACAGGGAGCTACCTACAATGAGCAGTTCTTC. Its translation: CASSSLQGATYNEQFF.

The rearrangement uses TRBV28 and TRBJ1-5, with TRBD1 matching 7 bases. The germline CDR1 and CDR2 sequences are MDHEN and SYDVKM. This CDR3 is 17 amino acids long. Trimming at V came to 6 bases and at J to 3 bases, leaving 14 bases not matched to a gene. The CDR3 DNA reads as TGTGCCAGCAGACCCAACCGGCCCAGGGGGGACAATCAGCCCCAGCATTTT. Translating gives CASRPNRPRGDNQPQHF.